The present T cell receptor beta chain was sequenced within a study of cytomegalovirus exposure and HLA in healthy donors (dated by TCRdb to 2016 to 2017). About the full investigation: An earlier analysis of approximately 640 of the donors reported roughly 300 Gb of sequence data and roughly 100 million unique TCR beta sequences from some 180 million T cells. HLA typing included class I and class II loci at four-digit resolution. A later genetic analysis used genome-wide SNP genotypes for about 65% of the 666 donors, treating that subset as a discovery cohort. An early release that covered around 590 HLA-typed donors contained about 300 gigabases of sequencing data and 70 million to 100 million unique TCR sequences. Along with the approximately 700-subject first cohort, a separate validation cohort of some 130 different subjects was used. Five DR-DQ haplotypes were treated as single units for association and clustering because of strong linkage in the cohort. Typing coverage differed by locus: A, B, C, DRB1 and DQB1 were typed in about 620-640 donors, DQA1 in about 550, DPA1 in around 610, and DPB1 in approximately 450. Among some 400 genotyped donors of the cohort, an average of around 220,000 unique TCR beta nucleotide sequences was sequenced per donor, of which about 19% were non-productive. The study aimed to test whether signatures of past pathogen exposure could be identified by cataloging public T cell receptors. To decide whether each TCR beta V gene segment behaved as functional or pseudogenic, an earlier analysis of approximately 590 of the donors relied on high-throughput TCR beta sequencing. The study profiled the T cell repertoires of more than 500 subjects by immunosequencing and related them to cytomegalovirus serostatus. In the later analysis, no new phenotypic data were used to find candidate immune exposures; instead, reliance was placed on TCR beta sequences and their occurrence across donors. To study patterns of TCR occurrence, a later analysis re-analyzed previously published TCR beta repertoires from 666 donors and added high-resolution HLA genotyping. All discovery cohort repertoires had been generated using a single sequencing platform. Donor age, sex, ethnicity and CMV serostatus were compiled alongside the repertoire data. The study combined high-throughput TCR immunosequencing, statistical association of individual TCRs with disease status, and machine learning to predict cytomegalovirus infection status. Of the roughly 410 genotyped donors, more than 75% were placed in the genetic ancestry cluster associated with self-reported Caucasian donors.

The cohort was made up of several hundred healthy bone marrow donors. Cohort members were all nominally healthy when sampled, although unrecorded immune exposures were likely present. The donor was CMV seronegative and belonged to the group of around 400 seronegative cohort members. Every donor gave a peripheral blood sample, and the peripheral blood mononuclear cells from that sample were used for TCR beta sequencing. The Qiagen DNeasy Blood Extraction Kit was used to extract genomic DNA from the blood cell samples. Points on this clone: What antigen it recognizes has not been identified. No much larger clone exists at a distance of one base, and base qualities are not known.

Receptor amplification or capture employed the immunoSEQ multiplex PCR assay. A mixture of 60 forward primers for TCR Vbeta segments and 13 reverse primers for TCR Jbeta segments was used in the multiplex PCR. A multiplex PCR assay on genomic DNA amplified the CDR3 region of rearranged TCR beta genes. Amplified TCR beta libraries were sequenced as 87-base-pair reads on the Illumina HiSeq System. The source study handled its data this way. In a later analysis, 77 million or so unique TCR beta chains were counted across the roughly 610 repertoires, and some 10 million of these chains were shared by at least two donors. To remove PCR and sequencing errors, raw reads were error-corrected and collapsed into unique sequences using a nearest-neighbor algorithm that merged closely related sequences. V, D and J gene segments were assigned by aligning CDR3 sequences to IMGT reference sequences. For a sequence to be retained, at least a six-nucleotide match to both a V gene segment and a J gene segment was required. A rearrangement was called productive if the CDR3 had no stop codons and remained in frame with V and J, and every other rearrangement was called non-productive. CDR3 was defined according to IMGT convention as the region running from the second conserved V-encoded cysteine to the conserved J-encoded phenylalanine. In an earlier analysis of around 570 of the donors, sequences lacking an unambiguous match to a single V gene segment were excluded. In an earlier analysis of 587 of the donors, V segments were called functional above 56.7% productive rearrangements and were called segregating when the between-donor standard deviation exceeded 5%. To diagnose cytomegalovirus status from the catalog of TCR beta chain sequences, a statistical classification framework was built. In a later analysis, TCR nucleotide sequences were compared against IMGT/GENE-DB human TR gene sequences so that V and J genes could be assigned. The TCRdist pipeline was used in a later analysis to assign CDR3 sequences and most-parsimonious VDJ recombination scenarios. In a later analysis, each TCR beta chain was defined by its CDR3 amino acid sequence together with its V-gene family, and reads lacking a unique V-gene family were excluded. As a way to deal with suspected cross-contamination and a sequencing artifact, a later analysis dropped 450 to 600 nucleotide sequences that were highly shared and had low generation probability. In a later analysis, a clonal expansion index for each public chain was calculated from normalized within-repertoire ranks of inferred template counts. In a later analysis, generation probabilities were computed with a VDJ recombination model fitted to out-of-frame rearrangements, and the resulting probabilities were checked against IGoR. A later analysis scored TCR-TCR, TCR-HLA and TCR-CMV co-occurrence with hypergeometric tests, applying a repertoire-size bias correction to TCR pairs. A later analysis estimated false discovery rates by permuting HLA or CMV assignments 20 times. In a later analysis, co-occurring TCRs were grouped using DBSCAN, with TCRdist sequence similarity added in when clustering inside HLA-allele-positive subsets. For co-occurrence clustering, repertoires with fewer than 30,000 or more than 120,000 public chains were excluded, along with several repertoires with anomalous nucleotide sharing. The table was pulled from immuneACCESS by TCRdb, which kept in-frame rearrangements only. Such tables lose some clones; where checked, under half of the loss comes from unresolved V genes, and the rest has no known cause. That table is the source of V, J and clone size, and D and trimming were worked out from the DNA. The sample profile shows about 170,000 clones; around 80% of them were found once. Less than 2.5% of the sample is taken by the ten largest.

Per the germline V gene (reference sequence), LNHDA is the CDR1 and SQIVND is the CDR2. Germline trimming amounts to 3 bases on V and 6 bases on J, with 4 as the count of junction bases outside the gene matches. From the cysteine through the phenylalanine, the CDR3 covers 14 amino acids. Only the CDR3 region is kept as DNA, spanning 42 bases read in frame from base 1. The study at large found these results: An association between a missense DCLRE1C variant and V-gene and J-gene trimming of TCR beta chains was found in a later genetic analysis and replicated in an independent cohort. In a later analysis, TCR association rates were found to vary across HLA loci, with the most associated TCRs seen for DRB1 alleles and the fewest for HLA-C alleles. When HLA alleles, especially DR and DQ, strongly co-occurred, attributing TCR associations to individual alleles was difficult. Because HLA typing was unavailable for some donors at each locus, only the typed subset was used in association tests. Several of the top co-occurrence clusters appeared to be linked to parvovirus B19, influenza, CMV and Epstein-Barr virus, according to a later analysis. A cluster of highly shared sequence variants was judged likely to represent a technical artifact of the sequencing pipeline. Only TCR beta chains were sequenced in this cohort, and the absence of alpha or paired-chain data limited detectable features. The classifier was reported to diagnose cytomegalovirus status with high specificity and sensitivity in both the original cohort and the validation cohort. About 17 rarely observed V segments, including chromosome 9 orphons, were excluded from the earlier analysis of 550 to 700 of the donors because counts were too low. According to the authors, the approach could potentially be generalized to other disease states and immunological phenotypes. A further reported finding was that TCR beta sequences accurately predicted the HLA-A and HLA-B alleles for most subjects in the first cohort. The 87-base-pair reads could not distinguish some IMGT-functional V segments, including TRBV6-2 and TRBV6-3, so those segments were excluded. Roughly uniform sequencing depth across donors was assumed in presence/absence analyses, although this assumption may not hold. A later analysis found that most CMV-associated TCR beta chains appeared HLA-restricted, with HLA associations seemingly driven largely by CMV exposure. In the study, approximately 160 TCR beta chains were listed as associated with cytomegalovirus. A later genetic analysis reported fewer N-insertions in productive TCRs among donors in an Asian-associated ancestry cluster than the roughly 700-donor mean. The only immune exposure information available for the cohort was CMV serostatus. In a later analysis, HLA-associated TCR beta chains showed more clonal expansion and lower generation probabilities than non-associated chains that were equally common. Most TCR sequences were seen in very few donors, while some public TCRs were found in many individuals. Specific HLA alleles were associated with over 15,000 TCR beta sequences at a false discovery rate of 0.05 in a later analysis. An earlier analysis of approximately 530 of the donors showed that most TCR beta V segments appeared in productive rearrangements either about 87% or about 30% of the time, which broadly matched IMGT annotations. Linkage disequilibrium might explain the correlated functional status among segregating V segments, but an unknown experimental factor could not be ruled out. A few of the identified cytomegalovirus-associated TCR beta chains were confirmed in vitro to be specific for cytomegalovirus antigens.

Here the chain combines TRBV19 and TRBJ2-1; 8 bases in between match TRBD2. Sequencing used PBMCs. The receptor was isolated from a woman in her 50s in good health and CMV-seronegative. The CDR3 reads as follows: CASSIRREVNEQFF. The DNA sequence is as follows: TGTGCCAGTAGTATCAGGCGGGAGGTCAATGAGCAGTTCTTC. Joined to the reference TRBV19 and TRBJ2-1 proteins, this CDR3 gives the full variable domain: DGGITQSPKYLFRKEGQNVTLSCEQNLNHDAMYWYRQDPGQGLRLIYYSQIVNDFQKGDIAEGYSVSREKKESFPLTVTSAQKNPTAFYLCASSIRREVNEQFFGPGTRLTVL.